Following are 24 T cell receptor beta chains from one sample sequenced in a study of cytomegalovirus exposure and HLA in healthy donors (dated by TCRdb to about 2017). Libraries were made using the immunoSEQ multiplex PCR assay. A mixture of 60 forward primers for TCR Vbeta segments and 13 reverse primers for TCR Jbeta segments was used in the multiplex PCR. The immuneACCESS repertoire file appears here via TCRdb, limited to in-frame rearrangements. These files lack a portion of the clones; in checked studies, under half of the deficit traces to unresolved V genes, and the cause of the others is not known. This sample comprises approximately 120,000 clones, about 80% of them detected only once. Approximately 8.4% of the sample is held by the ten biggest clonotypes. The material sequenced was PBMCs. The receptor set was obtained from a young man in good health and CMV-seropositive.

A note on this clone: Other DNA sequences in this sample translate to the same CDR3. This chain uses TRBV5-6 with TRBJ2-5, with D possibly being TRBD2 (5 bases). The CDR3 loop spans 13 amino acids. The V and J ends lost 4 bases and 2 bases respectively, with 9 bases between them. Germline CDR1 is SGHDT and CDR2 is YYEEEE. CDR3 protein: CASSRGPQETQYF. The CDR3, as DNA: TGTGCCAGCAGCCGCGGGCCGCAAGAGACCCAGTACTTC.

V gene TRBV6-5 combines with J gene TRBJ2-1; D gene ambiguous. This CDR3 spans 13 amino acids. V was cut by 0 bases and J by 3 bases, with 3 bases left in between. Germline V gives CDR1 MNHEY, CDR2 SVGAGI. The CDR3 sequence: CASSYSYYNEQFF. The CDR3 DNA sequence: TGTGCCAGCAGTTACTCGTACTACAATGAGCAGTTCTTC.

The chain recombines TRBV18 with TRBJ1-1; maybe TRBD1 (5 bases). Trimming pared 0 bases from V and 0 bases from J, leaving 11 bases between. CDR3 length: 16 amino acids. Germline V gene data show CDR1 as KGHSH and CDR2 as LQKENI. CDR3 sequence reads: CASSPPTRTLNTEAFF. The CDR3 DNA reads as TGTGCCAGCTCACCACCTACACGGACATTGAACACTGAAGCTTTCTTT.

The CDR3 coding sequence is TGTGCCAGCAGTGTCCGGACAGCCACCAATGAGCAGTTCTTC. It encodes CASSVRTATNEQFF. This chain links TRBV27 with TRBJ2-1; the D gene is possibly TRBD1 (6 bases). Trimming took 5 bases from V and 6 from J, leaving 14 bases between them. Germline lookup yields CDR1 MNHEY and CDR2 SMNVEV (reference sequence). The CDR3 is made up of 14 amino acids.

V gene TRBV6-5 combines with J gene TRBJ1-1; D may be TRBD1 (5 bases). CDR1 MNHEY and CDR2 SVGAGI come from the germline V gene. The V end was cut by 8 bases, the J end by 5 bases, with 15 bases between. The CDR3 has 13 amino acids. The DNA of the CDR3 is TGTGCCAGCTCCTGGTCGGAGGGGACTGAAGCTTTCTTT. Translating it yields CASSWSEGTEAFF.

This chain connects TRBV4-1 to TRBJ2-1, with 7 nucleotides matching TRBD2. After removal of 4 bases from V and 2 bases from J, the junction contained 26 bases not matched to a gene. CDR1 is MGHRA, CDR2 YSYEKL, per germline. The length of the CDR3 is 22 residues. Here the CDR3 DNA reads TGCGCCAGCAGCCGAGCAGTAAGCGCTCTCCTACTAGCGACGGAACCCTACAATGAGCAGTTCTTC. This gives the protein CASSRAVSALLLATEPYNEQFF.

In this sample, this clone turned up a few times. The rearrangement joins TRBV30 to TRBJ2-2, with 7 nucleotides matching TRBD1. Germline trimming cut 5 bases from V and 5 bases from J; bases unmatched to any gene: 8. CDR1 and CDR2 from the germline V gene are GTSNPN and SVGIG (reference sequence). The CDR3 runs to 14 residues. As DNA, the CDR3 is TGTGCCTGGGAACGGACAGGAAGGACCGGGGAGCTGTTTTTT. It encodes CAWERTGRTGELFF.

The chain joins TRBV16 to TRBJ1-1; a weak D match, TRBD1 (5 bases). V was pared by 2 bases and J by 9 bases, with 13 bases between. The CDR3 has 13 residues. The V gene's germline CDR1 is KGHSY and CDR2 FQNENV. As DNA, the CDR3 is TGTGCCAGCAGCCAACTCGGGGGGACTCAAGCTTTCTTT. It encodes CASSQLGGTQAFF.

This chain connects TRBV7-6 to TRBJ2-7; 8 bases line up with TRBD1. There are 15 residues in the CDR3. Germline CDR1 reads SGHVS; CDR2 reads FNYEAQ. V shed 5 bases and J 2 bases; nucleotides not matched to a gene: 8. The CDR3 protein is CASSPGTGGPYEQYF. CDR3 sequence (DNA): TGTGCCAGCAGCCCCGGGACAGGTGGACCCTACGAGCAGTACTTC.

The chain is built from TRBV4-2 and TRBJ2-7, with 9 bases matching TRBD1. V gave up 0 bases and J gave up 0 bases; unmatched junction bases: 3. Germline-derived CDR1 and CDR2 are LGHNA and YNFKEQ. The CDR3 sequence is 16 residues long. CDR3 DNA: TGTGCCAGCAGCCAAGATGGGACAGGGCCCTCCTACGAGCAGTACTTC. As protein: CASSQDGTGPSYEQYF.

Only one count was recorded for this clone. The chain links TRBV7-3 to TRBJ1-6; TRBD1 agrees at 9 bases. This CDR3 comprises 14 residues. V shed 4 bases and J 7 bases; nucleotides not matched to a gene: 2. CDR1 is SGHTA, CDR2 FQGTGA, per germline. The CDR3 bases are TGTGCCAGCAGCTCCGGGACAGGGAATTCACCCCTCCACTTT. It codes for CASSSGTGNSPLHF.

This clone was found once. V gene TRBV5-1 combines with J gene TRBJ1-1; 7 positions agree with TRBD1. J was trimmed by 2 bases and V by 3 bases; bases with no gene match: 7. CDR1 and CDR2 (germline): SGHRS, YFSETQ. CDR3 length: 15 residues. The DNA for the CDR3 is TGCGCCAGCAGCTCTACAGGGGTAGTAAACACTGAAGCTTTCTTT. Its protein product is CASSSTGVVNTEAFF.

The chain has TRBV5-6 and TRBJ1-6; D unresolved. The ends were cut back, 3 bases at V and 9 bases at J, with 13 bases in the middle. Per the germline V gene, CDR1 is SGHDT and CDR2 is YYEEEE. There are 14 residues in the CDR3. DNA for the CDR3: TGTGCCAGCAGCTGGACCGGGAGCGGTTCACCCCTCCACTTT. The encoded protein is CASSWTGSGSPLHF.

The chain joins TRBV19 to TRBJ2-1; TRBD2 is a possible D gene (5 bases). V was trimmed by 7 bases and J by 0 bases, leaving 13 bases between them. The CDR3 spans 15 residues. Germline CDR1 reads LNHDA; CDR2 reads SQIVND (reference sequence). The CDR3 sequence: CASTRTSSSYNEQFF. The CDR3 DNA reads as TGTGCCAGTACCAGGACTTCGAGCTCCTACAATGAGCAGTTCTTC.

The rearrangement joins TRBV27 to TRBJ2-3, with no clear D. This CDR3 is 14 amino acids long. Trimming left V 5 bases short and J 2 bases short, with 11 bases between. The V gene's germline CDR1 is MNHEY and CDR2 SMNVEV (reference sequence). CDR3 sequence reads: CASSPRLSTDTQYF. In DNA, the CDR3 is TGTGCCAGCAGTCCTAGGCTTTCCACAGATACGCAGTATTTT.

This CDR3 is CAISDSPGRTYEQYF. The DNA for the CDR3 is TGTGCCATCAGTGATTCGCCAGGGCGAACCTACGAGCAGTACTTC. This sequence joins TRBV10-3 and TRBJ2-5, with D possibly matching TRBD1 (5 bases). Judging by the DNA end, TRBJ2-7 fits better; the J call may be wrong. CDR1 is ENHRY, CDR2 SYGVKD, per germline. CDR3 length: 15 residues.

The chain has TRBV5-1 and TRBJ2-1; TRBD2 agrees at 10 bases. The CDR3 is 15 residues long. The V gene end was trimmed by 0 bases and the J gene end by 9 bases; junction bases not matched to a gene: 6. Germline V gene lookup returns CDR1 SGHRS and CDR2 YFSETQ. This CDR3 reads CASSLGAGGFPEQFF. For the CDR3, the DNA is TGCGCCAGCAGCTTGGGAGCGGGGGGGTTTCCTGAGCAGTTCTTC.

CDR3: CASSFREGAGGYTF. Here the CDR3 DNA reads TGTGCCAGTAGTTTTCGAGAGGGGGCAGGAGGCTACACCTTC. The chain combines TRBV19 with TRBJ1-2, with 7 bases fitting TRBD1. The CDR3 is 14 residues long. Looked up from germline, CDR1 is LNHDA and CDR2 is SQIVND (reference sequence). V shed 5 bases and J 8 bases; nucleotides not matched to a gene: 11.

CDR3 bases: TGCGCCAGCAGCTTATCAGGGATGAACACCGGGGAGCTGTTTTTT. This codes for CASSLSGMNTGELFF. The rearrangement links TRBV5-1 to TRBJ2-2, with D maybe TRBD1 (5 bases). V gave up 2 bases and J gave up 1 base, with 9 bases separating them. The CDR3 has 15 amino acids. Germline-derived CDR1 and CDR2 are SGHRS and YFSETQ.

This chain connects TRBV11-2 to TRBJ1-1, with no clear D. Germline values: CDR1 SGHAT, CDR2 FQNNGV. Between the trimmed V and J ends, which lost 0 bases and 3 bases, there was a span of 11 bases. CDR3 length equals 15 residues. The CDR3 protein is CASSLDRGLDTEAFF. Written as DNA, the CDR3 is TGTGCCAGCAGCTTAGATCGAGGGTTGGACACTGAAGCTTTCTTT.

The chain uses TRBV29-1 and TRBJ1-1; D unclear. Germline V gene lookup returns CDR1 SQVTM and CDR2 ANQGSEA. V lost 5 bases, J lost 2 bases, and 12 bases lay in between. The CDR3 is made up of 13 amino acids. The CDR3 DNA is TGCAGCGTTCTTACCGGGTCCAACACTGAAGCTTTCTTT. Protein: CSVLTGSNTEAFF. Drawing the rest from reference TRBV29-1 and TRBJ1-1, the complete variable domain is SAVISQKPSRDICQRGTSLTIQCQVDSQVTMMFWYRQQPGQSLTLIATANQGSEATYESGFVIDKFPISRPNLTFSTLTVSNMSPEDSSIYLCSVLTGSNTEAFFGQGTRLTVV.

The chain couples TRBV4-1 to TRBJ2-5; 7 bases are shared with TRBD1. CDR1 MGHRA and CDR2 YSYEKL come from the germline V gene. The length of the CDR3 is 13 residues. V was clipped by 4 bases and J by 1 base; unmatched bases: 0. The CDR3 sequence is CASSRDSQETQYF. The CDR3 DNA reads as TGCGCCAGCAGCCGGGACAGCCAAGAGACCCAGTACTTC.

This rearrangement joins TRBV18 to TRBJ1-5; 11 nucleotides match TRBD1. V was pared by 4 bases and J by 7 bases, with 6 bases of the junction left unmatched. Germline V gene lookup returns CDR1 KGHSH and CDR2 LQKENI. This CDR3 is built from 15 residues. The CDR3 here is CASSQRGQGAQPQHF. CDR3 coding DNA: TGTGCCAGCTCACAACGAGGACAGGGGGCACAGCCCCAGCATTTT.

The chain carries TRBV6-1 and TRBJ2-5; 7 nucleotides match TRBD1. The end of the DNA aligns better with TRBJ2-7, so the J call may be wrong. This CDR3 spans 14 amino acids. The V gene's germline CDR1 is MNHNS and CDR2 SASEGT. CDR3 residues: CASSVLGQTYEQYF. DNA of the CDR3: TGTGCCAGCAGTGTTCTGGGACAGACCTACGAGCAGTACTTC.